The source of this T cell receptor (beta chain) is a study of beta chain features in type 1 diabetes. The authors reverse transcribed all of the isolated RNA, so sequencing captured expressed TCRB transcripts. TCRdb's copy holds only in-frame clones and misses some; the assay was immunoSEQ multiplex PCR. The sample holds about 340,000 clones, approximately 8% seen once. Findings and limits, study-wide: PCR might preferentially amplify shorter templates, equally in patients and controls.

CD45RO/CCR7/CD25/CD127/CD95/CD27 separated CD4+ naive, central memory, regulatory and stem cell-like memory cells by sorting. The length of the CDR3 is 14 residues. Per the germline V gene, CDR1 is SGHAT and CDR2 is FQNNGV. V lost 0 bases and J 6 bases, leaving 8 bases between the germline ends. As to this clone: Its antigen remains unidentified.

The material sequenced was central memory CD4+ T cells from blood. The rearrangement joins TRBV11-2 to TRBJ2-2, with D possibly TRBD1 on 5 matching bases. The clonotype was recovered from a woman aged 18-35 years in good health. CDR3 in amino acids: CASSLDRRAGELFF. The CDR3 nucleotides are TGTGCCAGCAGCTTAGATCGCAGGGCCGGGGAGCTGTTTTTT.